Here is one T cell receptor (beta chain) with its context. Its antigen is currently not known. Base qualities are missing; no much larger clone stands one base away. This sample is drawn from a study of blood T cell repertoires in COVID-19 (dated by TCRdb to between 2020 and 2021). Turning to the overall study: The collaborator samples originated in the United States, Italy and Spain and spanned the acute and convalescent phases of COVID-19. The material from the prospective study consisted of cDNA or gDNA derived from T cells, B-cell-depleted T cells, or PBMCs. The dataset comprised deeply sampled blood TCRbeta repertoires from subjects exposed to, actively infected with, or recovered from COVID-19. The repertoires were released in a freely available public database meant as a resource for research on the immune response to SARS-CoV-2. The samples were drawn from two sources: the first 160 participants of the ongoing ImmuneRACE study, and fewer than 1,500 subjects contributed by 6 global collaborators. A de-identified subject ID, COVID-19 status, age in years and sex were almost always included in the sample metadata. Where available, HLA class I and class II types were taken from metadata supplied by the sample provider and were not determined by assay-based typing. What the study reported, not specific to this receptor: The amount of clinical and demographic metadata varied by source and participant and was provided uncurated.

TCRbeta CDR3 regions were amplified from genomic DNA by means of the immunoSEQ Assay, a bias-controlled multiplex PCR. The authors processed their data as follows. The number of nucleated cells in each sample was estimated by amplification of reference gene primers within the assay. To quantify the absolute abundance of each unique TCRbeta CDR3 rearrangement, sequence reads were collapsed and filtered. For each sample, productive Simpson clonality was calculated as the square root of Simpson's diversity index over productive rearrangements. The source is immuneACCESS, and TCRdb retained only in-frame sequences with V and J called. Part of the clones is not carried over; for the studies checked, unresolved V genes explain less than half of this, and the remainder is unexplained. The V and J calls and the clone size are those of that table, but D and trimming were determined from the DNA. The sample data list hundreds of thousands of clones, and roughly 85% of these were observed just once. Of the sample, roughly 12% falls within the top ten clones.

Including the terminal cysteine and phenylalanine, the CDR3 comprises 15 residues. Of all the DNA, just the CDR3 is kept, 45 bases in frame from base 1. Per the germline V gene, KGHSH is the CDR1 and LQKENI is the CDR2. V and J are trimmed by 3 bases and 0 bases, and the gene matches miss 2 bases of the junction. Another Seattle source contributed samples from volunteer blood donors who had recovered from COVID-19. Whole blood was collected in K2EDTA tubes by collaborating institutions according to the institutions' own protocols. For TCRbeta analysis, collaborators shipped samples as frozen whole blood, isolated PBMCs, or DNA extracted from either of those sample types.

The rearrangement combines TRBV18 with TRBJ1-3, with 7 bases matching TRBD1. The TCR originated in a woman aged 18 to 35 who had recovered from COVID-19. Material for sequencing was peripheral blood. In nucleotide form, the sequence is TGTGCCAGCTCACCTCCAGGGGGCTCTGGAAACACCATATATTTT. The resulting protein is CASSPPGGSGNTIYF.